These 19 T cell receptor beta chains were all obtained from the same sample, sequenced in a study of cytomegalovirus exposure and HLA in healthy donors. The PCR made use of 60 Vbeta and 13 Jbeta primers. TCRdb's copy holds only in-frame clones and misses some; the assay was immunoSEQ multiplex PCR. Of about 160,000 clones in the sample, 77% are singletons; the top ten hold approximately 3.7%. Sequenced input: PBMCs. These receptors were obtained from a man aged 30-40 years in good health and CMV-seropositive.

The chain joins TRBV30 to TRBJ2-5; a weak D match, TRBD1 (7 bases). The germline gives CDR1 GTSNPN, CDR2 SVGIG (reference sequence). V lost 0 bases and J 7 bases, leaving 18 bases between the germline ends. This CDR3 has 15 amino acids. CDR3 in amino acids: CAWSVWGQRDWTQYF. For the CDR3, the DNA is TGTGCCTGGAGTGTATGGGGACAGAGGGACTGGACCCAGTACTTC.

The chain uses TRBV6-6 and TRBJ2-7, with 10 positions matching TRBD1. Trimming took 2 bases from V and 2 from J; bases not matched to a gene: 6. Germline CDR1 reads MNHNY; CDR2 reads SVGAGI (reference sequence). CDR3 length: 16 amino acids. CDR3: CASSYVPGTGAYEQYF. Here the CDR3 DNA reads TGTGCCAGCAGTTACGTACCCGGGACAGGGGCCTACGAGCAGTACTTC.

The chain carries TRBV5-8 and TRBJ2-3; no definite D call. CDR1 and CDR2 (germline): SGHTS, YDEGEE. Trimming left V 4 bases short and J 1 base short, with 7 bases between. CDR3 length: 13 amino acids. The CDR3, as DNA: TGTGCCAGCAGCCGTCCGGGCACAGATACGCAGTATTTT. This sequence encodes CASSRPGTDTQYF. Full variable domain (remainder filled in from reference TRBV5-8 and TRBJ2-3): EAGVTQSPTHLIKTRGQQATLRCSPISGHTSVYWYQQALGLGLQFLLWYDEGEERNRGNFPPRFSGRQFPNYSSELNVNALELEDSALYLCASSRPGTDTQYFGPGTRLTVL.

The chain uses TRBV4-1 and TRBJ2-2, with D perhaps matching TRBD2 (5 bases). This CDR3 region has 16 residues. Germline CDR1 and CDR2: MGHRA and YSYEKL. The ends were cut back, 0 bases at V and 6 bases at J, with 14 bases in the middle. The CDR3: CASSQEAGRSSGELFF. DNA for the CDR3: TGCGCCAGCAGCCAAGAGGCGGGTCGGTCCTCCGGGGAGCTGTTTTTT.

This chain joins TRBV29-1 and TRBJ1-1; 7 bases are a match to TRBD1. V gave up 7 bases and J gave up 0 bases; unmatched junction bases: 5. CDR1 and CDR2 from the germline V gene are SQVTM and ANQGSEA. The CDR3 has 13 residues. Here the CDR3 reads CSAHRGLNTEAFF. The CDR3 DNA reads TGCAGCGCCCACAGGGGCCTGAACACTGAAGCTTTCTTT.

The chain carries TRBV6-8 and TRBJ1-4, with D possibly TRBD1 on 5 matching bases. Germline loops: CDR1 MNHGY, CDR2 SAAAGT. This CDR3 comprises 14 residues. Trimming cost V 2 bases and J 3 bases, with 7 bases left between them. The CDR3 coding sequence is TGTGCCAGCAGTTACAGGGGTTCTAATGAAAAACTGTTTTTT. Translation gives CASSYRGSNEKLFF.

V and J are TRBV5-1 and TRBJ2-1; D not resolved. This CDR3 comprises 13 residues. Trimming removed 4 bases from V and 8 bases from J, with 13 bases in between. Germline V gives CDR1 SGHRS, CDR2 YFSETQ. The CDR3 sequence is CASSLGSSDEQFF. As DNA, the CDR3 is TGCGCCAGCAGCCTGGGTTCCTCCGATGAGCAGTTCTTC.

This clone was seen a single time. J is TRBJ1-4 and V is TRBV7-9, with D possibly being TRBD1 (6 bases). The germline V and J ends were trimmed by 1 base and 7 bases, with 16 bases remaining between them. There are 16 residues in the CDR3. Per the germline V gene, CDR1 is SEHNR and CDR2 is FQNEAQ (reference sequence). CDR3 residues: CASSLGTAPGSEKLFF. CDR3 nucleotides: TGTGCCAGCAGCTTAGGGACAGCGCCCGGTAGTGAAAAACTGTTTTTT. Full variable domain (rest looked up from reference TRBV7-9 and TRBJ1-4): DTGVSQNPRHKITKRGQNVTFRCDPISEHNRLYWYRQTLGQGPEFLTYFQNEAQLEKSRLLSDRFSAERPKGSFSTLEIQRTEQGDSAMYLCASSLGTAPGSEKLFFGSGTQLSVL.

The V call is TRBV5-1, the J call TRBJ2-5; 10 bases line up with TRBD1. Germline loops: CDR1 SGHRS, CDR2 YFSETQ. The CDR3 is made up of 15 amino acids. V trimming: 0 bases; J trimming: 3 bases; junction bases outside the gene matches: 2. CDR3 sequence reads: CASSLEGTGEETQYF. The CDR3 coding sequence is TGCGCCAGCAGCTTGGAAGGGACAGGGGAAGAGACCCAGTACTTC.

This chain joins TRBV7-9 and TRBJ2-1; 8 bases match TRBD2. In germline, CDR1 is SEHNR, CDR2 FQNEAQ (reference sequence). Trimming removed 5 bases from V and 5 bases from J; junction bases left unmatched: 8. The CDR3 spans 15 residues. CDR3 protein: CASSPTVAGHNEQFF. Here the CDR3 DNA reads TGTGCCAGCAGCCCGACGGTAGCGGGGCACAATGAGCAGTTCTTC.

The chain links TRBV5-1 to TRBJ2-2, with unresolved D. V was trimmed by 0 bases and J by 5 bases, leaving 8 bases between them. The germline V gene has CDR1 SGHRS and CDR2 YFSETQ. The CDR3 totals 14 residues. In nucleotides, the CDR3 is TGCGCCAGCAGCTTGGCTAAGTCTACCGGGGAGCTGTTTTTT. It yields the protein CASSLAKSTGELFF.

This clone came up once. V gene TRBV7-3 combines with J gene TRBJ1-2, with 12 bases fitting TRBD1. The germline gives CDR1 SGHTA, CDR2 FQGTGA. The CDR3 extends over 15 amino acids. The J segment lost 4 bases and the V segment lost 5 bases, leaving 5 bases of the junction unmatched. The CDR3 reads CASSPGQGAFYGYTF. The CDR3 DNA sequence: TGTGCCAGCAGCCCGGGACAGGGGGCATTCTATGGCTACACCTTC.

V gene TRBV11-2 combines with J gene TRBJ2-5; 9 nucleotides agree with TRBD1. Trimming took 1 base from V and 5 from J; bases not matched to a gene: 8. CDR3 length equals 16 residues. The V gene's germline CDR1 is SGHAT and CDR2 FQNNGV. CDR3 coding DNA: TGTGCCAGCAGCTTAGCGGGACAGGGAGGGGAGGAGACCCAGTACTTC. Its translation is CASSLAGQGGEETQYF. The full variable domain, completed using reference TRBV11-2 and TRBJ2-5, is EAGVAQSPRYKIIEKRQSVAFWCNPISGHATLYWYQQILGQGPKLLIQFQNNGVVDDSQLPKDRFSAERLKGVDSTLKIQPAKLEDSAVYLCASSLAGQGGEETQYFGPGTRLLVL.

The chain couples TRBV30 to TRBJ2-1, with TRBD2 matching 9 bases. V shed 5 bases, J shed 9 bases, and the junction held 14 bases outside the gene matches. CDR1 and CDR2 (germline): GTSNPN, SVGIG (reference sequence). This CDR3 is built from 15 residues. CDR3 sequence reads: CAWEPLAGAGSEQFF. Here the CDR3 DNA reads TGTGCCTGGGAACCCTTAGCGGGGGCAGGGAGTGAGCAGTTCTTC.

This chain uses TRBV15 with TRBJ2-5; D perhaps matches TRBD1 (5 bases). CDR1 and CDR2 from the germline V gene are LNHNV and YYDKDF (reference sequence). The CDR3 length is 16 residues. V shed 0 bases and J shed 0 bases, with 11 bases lying between them. The CDR3 loop reads CATSRDSDTYQETQYF. The DNA for the CDR3 is TGTGCCACCAGCAGAGATTCGGACACGTACCAAGAGACCCAGTACTTC.

The chain joins TRBV4-1 to TRBJ1-5, with D hard to call. The germline V and J ends were trimmed by 1 base and 4 bases, with 5 bases remaining between them. There are 13 residues in the CDR3. Germline lookup yields CDR1 MGHRA and CDR2 YSYEKL. CDR3 in amino acids: CASSQAPNQPQHF. The CDR3 DNA reads as TGCGCCAGCAGCCAAGCCCCGAATCAGCCCCAGCATTTT.

The J gene is TRBJ2-1, the V gene TRBV5-1, with D possibly being TRBD1 (6 bases). The CDR3 has 15 amino acids. The germline gives CDR1 SGHRS, CDR2 YFSETQ. Trimming shortened V by 3 bases and J by 4 bases, and 14 bases separated the two germline ends. The CDR3, as DNA: TGCGCCAGCAGCTCCGGGACATACGGGTACAATGAGCAGTTCTTC. Protein: CASSSGTYGYNEQFF.

The chain employs TRBV5-1 and TRBJ1-4, with 10 positions matching TRBD1. In germline, CDR1 is SGHRS, CDR2 YFSETQ. With V trimmed by 7 bases and J by 5 bases, 2 bases remained unmatched. This CDR3 comprises 13 residues. The CDR3 nucleotides are TGCGCCAGCCGGGACAGGGGAAATGAAAAACTGTTTTTT. Translating gives CASRDRGNEKLFF.

This clone was detected only a few times. The chain combines TRBV10-3 with TRBJ2-5, with TRBD1 as a possible D gene (6 bases). The CDR3 length is 15 residues. Germline assignment: CDR1 ENHRY and CDR2 SYGVKD. The ends were cut back, 3 bases at V and 3 bases at J, with 14 bases in the middle. Here the CDR3 reads CAISEPTGWEETQYF. CDR3 in DNA: TGTGCCATCAGTGAACCGACAGGCTGGGAAGAGACCCAGTACTTC.